This T cell receptor beta chain derives from a study of blood T cell repertoires in COVID-19. Background on the study: COVID-19 samples collected from the United States, Italy and Spain covered acute and convalescent phases.

Germline trimming cut 3 bases from V and 10 bases from J; bases unmatched to any gene: 22. This CDR3 spans 19 amino acids. Germline V gene data show CDR1 as MGHRA and CDR2 as YSYEKL. In the source study's methods: Scientists estimated how many nucleated cells there were by amplifying reference gene primers. Here immunoSEQ multiplex PCR was the method, and the copy in TCRdb shows in-frame clones only, minus some. That table is the source of V, J and clone size, and D and trimming were worked out from the DNA. The data contain about 120,000 clones, roughly 78% of them singletons. This clone has just a few counts.

Sequencing was carried out using peripheral blood. J is TRBJ1-3 and V is TRBV4-1, with 9 bases aligning to TRBD1. This receptor was taken from a man between 60 and 75 years old with active or convalescent COVID-19. The CDR3 sequence is CASSHPGTGLGSHDTTIYF. The CDR3 coding sequence is TGCGCCAGCAGCCACCCCGGGACAGGGCTCGGTTCTCACGACACGACCATATATTTT.